This TCR beta chain emerged from a study of technical replicates of blood from a handful of donors. The CDR3 covers 18 residues. Sequencing used immunoSEQ multiplex PCR; TCRdb keeps in-frame clones, though not all of them. The top ten clones hold 4.7% of a sample with over 70,000 clones, 90% of them seen once. The receptor's source is a human donor in good health. Some clones in this sample may be carry-over from other donors' samples. V and J are TRBV21-1 and TRBJ2-5; the table names TRBD1, a call not compared with the DNA. TRBV21-1 is described as a pseudogene. Sequenced sample: PBMCs. The CDR3 DNA is TGTGCCAGCACCCCCGTTGGACAGGGAGTTGGTCTTCGAGAGACCCAGTACTTC. Its protein product is CASTPVGQGVGLRETQYF.